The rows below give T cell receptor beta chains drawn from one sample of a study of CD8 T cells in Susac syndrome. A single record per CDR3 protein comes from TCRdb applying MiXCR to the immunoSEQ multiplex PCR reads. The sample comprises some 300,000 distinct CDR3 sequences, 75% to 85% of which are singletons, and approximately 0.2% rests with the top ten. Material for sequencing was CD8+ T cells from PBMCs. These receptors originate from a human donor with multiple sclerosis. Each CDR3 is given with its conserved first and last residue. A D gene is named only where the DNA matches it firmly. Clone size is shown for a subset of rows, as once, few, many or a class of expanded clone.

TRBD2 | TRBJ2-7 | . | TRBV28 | TGTGCCAGCTCCACCGGGACTAATTTCCGGACCTACGAGCAGTACTTC | CASSTGTNFRTYEQYF
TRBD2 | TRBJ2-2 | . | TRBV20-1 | TGCAGTGCTAGAGCGAGTCCGACTAGCGGGAGGTTGGCCGGGGAGCTGTTTTTT | CSARASPTSGRLAGELFF
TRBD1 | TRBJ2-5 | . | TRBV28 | TGTGCCAGCAGTCCCACTTACAGGGGTGGGAAGACCCAGTACTTC | CASSPTYRGGKTQYF
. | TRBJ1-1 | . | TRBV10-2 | TGCGCCAGCACCGGAGGGGGGACGGGGAACACTGAAGCTTTCTTT | CASTGGGTGNTEAFF
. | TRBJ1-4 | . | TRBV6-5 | TGTGCCAGCAGTCCAGGACTGAGTAATGAAAAACTGTTTTTT | CASSPGLSNEKLFF
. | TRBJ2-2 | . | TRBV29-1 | TGCAGCGTTGGACTCCCGAACACCGGGGAGCTGTTTTTT | CSVGLPNTGELFF
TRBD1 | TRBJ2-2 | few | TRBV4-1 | TGCGCCAGCAGCCAAGATTGGGACAGGGTCGCCACCGGGGAGCTGTTTTTT | CASSQDWDRVATGELFF
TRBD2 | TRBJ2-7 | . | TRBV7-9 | TGTGCCAGCAGCTCACGGACTAGCGGGCACAACGAGCAGTACTTC | CASSSRTSGHNEQYF
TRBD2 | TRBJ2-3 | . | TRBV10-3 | TGTGCCATCAGGGATCTTAGCGGGAGGGCCGGCACAGATACGCAGTATTTT | CAIRDLSGRAGTDTQYF
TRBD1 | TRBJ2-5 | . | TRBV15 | TGTGCCACCAGCGAACACCGGGACAGTCAAGAGACCCAGTACTTC | CATSEHRDSQETQYF
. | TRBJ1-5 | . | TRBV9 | TGTGCCAGCAGCTCTGGCGGTGGGGGTAATCAGCCCCAGCATTTT | CASSSGGGGNQPQHF
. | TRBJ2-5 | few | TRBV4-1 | TGCGCCAGCAGCCAACCCCGACCTACCACCGAGACCCAGTACTTC | CASSQPRPTTETQYF
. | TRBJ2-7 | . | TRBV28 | TGTGCCAGCAGTTTAAGACGGTCTGTCTACGAGCAGTACTTC | CASSLRRSVYEQYF
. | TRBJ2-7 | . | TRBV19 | TGTGCCAGTAGTCCTGGGATCAGCTCCTACGAGCAGTACTTC | CASSPGISSYEQYF
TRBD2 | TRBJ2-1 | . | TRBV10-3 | TGTGCCATCAGTGTATCGCGGGCTAGCGGGGACAACAATGAGCAGTTCTTC | CAISVSRASGDNNEQFF
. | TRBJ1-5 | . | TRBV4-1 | TGCGCCAGCAGCCAAGATAGGGGCGGCAATAGCAATCAGCCCCAGCATTTT | CASSQDRGGNSNQPQHF
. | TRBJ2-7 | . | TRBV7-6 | TGTGCCAGCAGCCCGGACGTAGGAGGTGCCTACGAGCAGTACTTC | CASSPDVGGAYEQYF
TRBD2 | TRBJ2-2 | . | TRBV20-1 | TGCAGTGCTAGAACCCCGGGAGGGCCAGACGGGGAGCTGTTTTTT | CSARTPGGPDGELFF
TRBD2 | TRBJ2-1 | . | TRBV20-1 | TGCAGTGCGCTAGCGGGAGATAACTCCTACAATGAGCAGTTCTTC | CSALAGDNSYNEQFF
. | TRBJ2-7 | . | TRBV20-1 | TGCAGTGCTCGGGCCGGGGACCCCTCCTACGAGCAGTACTTC | CSARAGDPSYEQYF
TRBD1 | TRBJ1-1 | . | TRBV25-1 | TGTGCCAGCAGTGTTGGGACAGGGGGCTCCTTGAACACTGAAGCTTTCTTT | CASSVGTGGSLNTEAFF
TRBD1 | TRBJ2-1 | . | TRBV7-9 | TGTGCCAGCACCCCGGAACAGGGGCGGGATGAGCAGTTCTTC | CASTPEQGRDEQFF
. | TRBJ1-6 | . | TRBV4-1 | TGCGCCAGCAGCCAAGGAGGGACTTATAATTCACCCCTCCACTTT | CASSQGGTYNSPLHF
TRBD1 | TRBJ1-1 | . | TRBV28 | TGTGCCAGCAGTTTGTGGACAGGGAACACTGAAGCTTTCTTT | CASSLWTGNTEAFF
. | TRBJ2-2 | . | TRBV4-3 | TGCGCCAGCAGCCCGGTCCCCGGCAGGTCAATATCCGGGGAGCTGTTTTTT | CASSPVPGRSISGELFF
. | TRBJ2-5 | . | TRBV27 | TGTGCCAGCAGTTTATTAGAGACCGACCGGCAGTACTTC | CASSLLETDRQYF
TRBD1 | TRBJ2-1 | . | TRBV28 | TGTGCCAGCAAAACTCCGAGACAGGGGCTAAATGAGCAGTTCTTC | CASKTPRQGLNEQFF
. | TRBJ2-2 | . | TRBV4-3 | TGCGCCAGCAGCTCCCGGGCCGGGGACACCGGGGAGCTGTTTTTT | CASSSRAGDTGELFF
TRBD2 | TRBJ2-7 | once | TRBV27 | TGTGCCAGCAGCCCAAATGGGGGAGGGCCATGGGAGCAGTACTTC | CASSPNGGGPWEQYF
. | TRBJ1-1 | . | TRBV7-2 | TGTGCCAGCAGCTTAGGCCGGGGATTGAACACTGAAGCTCTCTTT | CASSLGRGLNTEALF
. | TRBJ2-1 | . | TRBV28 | TGTGCCAGCACCTTCGGCCTAGCCCACTACAATGAGCAGTTCTTC | CASTFGLAHYNEQFF
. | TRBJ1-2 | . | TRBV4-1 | TGCGCCAGCAGCCAAGAAACCAGGGGATACTATGGCTACACCTTC | CASSQETRGYYGYTF
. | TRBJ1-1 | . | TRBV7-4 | TGTGCCAGCAGCCCGTACGGGGGGAACACTGAAGCTTTCTTT | CASSPYGGNTEAFF
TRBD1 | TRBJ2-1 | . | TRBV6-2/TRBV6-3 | TGTGCCAGCAGTTATGGGTATATCGACAGGGATGGGACCCACAATGAGCAGTTCTTC | CASSYGYIDRDGTHNEQFF
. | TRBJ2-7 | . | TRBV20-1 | TGCAGTGCTAGAGCCCCGTTGGGATACGAGCAGTACTTC | CSARAPLGYEQYF
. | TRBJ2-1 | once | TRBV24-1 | TGTGCCACCAGTGACGCCCCCGCTAGTAATGAGCAGTTCTTC | CATSDAPASNEQFF
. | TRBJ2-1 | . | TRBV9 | TGTGCCAGCAGCGTCTCGCGGACAGCCTCCTCCTACAATGAGCAGTTCTTC | CASSVSRTASSYNEQFF
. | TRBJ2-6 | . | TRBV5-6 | TGTGCCAGCAGCCCTTCGGGCTCTGGGGCCAACGTCCTGACTTTC | CASSPSGSGANVLTF
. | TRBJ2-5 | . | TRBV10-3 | TGTGCCATCAGTGAGCCCACATCCTGGTACCAAGAGACCCAGTACTTC | CAISEPTSWYQETQYF
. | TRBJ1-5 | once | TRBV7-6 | TGTGCCAGCAGCTTAGGTACGGGGGTATCGAGTCAGCCCCAGCATTTT | CASSLGTGVSSQPQHF
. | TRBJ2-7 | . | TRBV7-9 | TGTGCCAGCAGCTCTGCTCGTCACGAGCAGTACTTC | CASSSARHEQYF
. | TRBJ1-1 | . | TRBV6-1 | TGTGCCAGCAGTGAAGTGGGCGGGAACACTGAAGCTTTCTTT | CASSEVGGNTEAFF
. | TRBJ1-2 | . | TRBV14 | TGTGCCAGCAGCCAAGTTATAGGGACGGACTATGGCTACACCTTC | CASSQVIGTDYGYTF
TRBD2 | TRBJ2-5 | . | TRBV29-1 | TGCAGCGTTGATGGGGGGGTCCAAGAGACCCAGTACTTC | CSVDGGVQETQYF
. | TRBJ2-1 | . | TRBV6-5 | TGTGCCAGCAGTTACTCGAGGGACGGGTCCTACAATGAGCAGTTCTTC | CASSYSRDGSYNEQFF
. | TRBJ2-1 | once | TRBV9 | TGTGCCAGCAGCGTAGGAAGGATGACAACCCTATACAATGAGCAGTTCTTC | CASSVGRMTTLYNEQFF
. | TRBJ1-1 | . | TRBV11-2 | TGTGCCAGCAGCTCGGGACGGGTCTCGGGTACTGAAGCTTTCTTT | CASSSGRVSGTEAFF
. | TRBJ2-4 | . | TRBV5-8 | TGTGCCAGCAGGGGCGTGCGGCCCTTGATGGACAAAAACATTCAGTACTTC | CASRGVRPLMDKNIQYF
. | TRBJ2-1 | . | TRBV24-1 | TGTGCCACCAGTGATTTGCGCTCCTACAATGAGCAGTTCTTC | CATSDLRSYNEQFF
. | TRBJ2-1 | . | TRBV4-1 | TGCGCCAGCAGCCAAACTTTCCTAGGGGCGCAGTTCTTC | CASSQTFLGAQFF
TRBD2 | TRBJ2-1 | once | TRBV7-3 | TGTGCCAGCAGCTCGGGGAGCGGGATCGGATTGAATGAGCAGTTCTTC | CASSSGSGIGLNEQFF
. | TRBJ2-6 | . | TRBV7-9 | TGTGCCAGCAGCGCGGGACTCCTAACTGGGGCCAACGTCCTGACTTTC | CASSAGLLTGANVLTF
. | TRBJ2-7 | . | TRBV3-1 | TGTGCCAGCAGCCAAGCCCAGGCAAATTTAACCTACGAGCAGTACTTC | CASSQAQANLTYEQYF
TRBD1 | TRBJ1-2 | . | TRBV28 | TGTGCCAGCAGTCAGAGGACAGGGTGGGGCGGCTACACCTTC | CASSQRTGWGGYTF
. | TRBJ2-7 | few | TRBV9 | TGTGCCAGCAGCACCCGGGACACTTCCTACGAGCAGTACTTC | CASSTRDTSYEQYF
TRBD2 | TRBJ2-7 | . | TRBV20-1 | TGCAGTGCTAGACCAACTAGCGGGGCATTTTACGAGCAGTACTTC | CSARPTSGAFYEQYF
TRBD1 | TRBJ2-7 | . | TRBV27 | TGTGCCAGCAGTTTAGACCAGACAGGGGAGTACGAGCAGTACTTC | CASSLDQTGEYEQYF
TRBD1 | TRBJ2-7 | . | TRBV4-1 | TGCGCCAGCAGCCAAGATGGGGCCGGGACAGGGGTCTACGAGCAGTACTTC | CASSQDGAGTGVYEQYF
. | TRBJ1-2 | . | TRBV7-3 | TGTGCCAGCAGCTTAACGGCGATAGGTAGCGATGGCGGCAGTACTAACTATGGCTACACCTTC | CASSLTAIGSDGGSTNYGYTF